These 9 T cell receptor beta chains share one sample of origin, sequenced in a study of blood T cells in healthy people across ages. The authors ran a second PCR of about 7 to 11 cycles using a sample-barcoded 5' primer and a J-beta primer mix. In TCRdb, the 5' RACE reads were re-called with MiXCR into one record per CDR3 protein. The data contain 700,000 to 900,000 distinct CDR3 sequences, about 48% of them singletons. The sample taken for sequencing was blood. The origin of the receptors is a man aged 80 or over in good health.

This rearrangement joins TRBV11-3 to TRBJ2-1, with TRBD2 matching over 7 bases. Germline CDR1 and CDR2: SGHNT and YENEEA. There are 14 residues in the CDR3. V was pared by 5 bases and J by 6 bases, with 7 bases of the junction left unmatched. CDR3 amino acids: CASSPGGSRNEQFF. Here the CDR3 DNA reads TGTGCCAGCAGCCCGGGCGGGAGCCGCAATGAGCAGTTCTTC.

J is TRBJ2-1 and V is TRBV10-2; 9 bases fit TRBD2. Germline CDR1 and CDR2: WSHSY and SAAADI. The length of the CDR3 is 18 residues. Trimming at V came to 0 bases and at J to 8 bases, leaving 14 bases not matched to a gene. In DNA form, the CDR3 reads TGCGCCAGCAGTGAGTCTCTATCGGGACTAGCAGGCGGGGATGAGCAGTTCTTC. Its translation: CASSESLSGLAGGDEQFF.

V usage is TRBV5-1 and J usage is TRBJ2-4, with a tentative D call TRBD2 (6 bases). The J call is uncertain, as TRBJ2-5 better fits the DNA end. The germline V gene encodes CDR1 SGHRS and CDR2 YFSETQ. CDR3 length equals 15 residues. The CDR3: CASSLGASAQETQYF. CDR3 in DNA: TGCGCCAGCAGCTTGGGGGCTAGCGCCCAAGAGACCCAGTACTTC.

The rearrangement links TRBV6-1 to TRBJ2-3; 8 bases are a match to TRBD1. J lost 14 bases, V lost 2 bases, and 27 bases had no gene match. CDR1 and CDR2 (germline): MNHNS, SASEGT. This CDR3 region has 19 residues. The CDR3 here is CASSERGAGGVPTVRYAYF. The CDR3 region has the DNA TGTGCCAGCAGTGAAAGAGGGGCAGGGGGCGTCCCAACGGTCAGATACGCGTATTTT.

This clonotype was detected only a few times. The CDR3 loop is CASSVRKDTQYF. CDR3 nucleotide sequence: TGTGCCAGCAGTGTAAGGAAAGATACGCAGTATTTT. The genes are TRBV2 and TRBJ2-3, with D unclear. The CDR3 is made up of 12 amino acids. CDR1 is SNHLY and CDR2 is FYNNEI in the germline V gene. Trimming removed 4 bases at V and 5 bases at J, with 7 bases between.

The chain recombines TRBV12-3 or TRBV12-4 with TRBJ1-1, with TRBD1 matching 7 bases. The CDR3 is made up of 14 amino acids. After removal of 4 bases from V and 4 bases from J, the junction contained 6 bases not matched to a gene. CDR3 sequence: CASSWDSVGTEAFF. CDR3 coding DNA: TGTGCCAGCAGTTGGGACAGTGTGGGCACTGAAGCTTTCTTT.

This clonotype was detected only once. The genes are TRBV7-8 and TRBJ2-1; 7 bases map to TRBD2. Germline V gene sequence: CDR1 SGHVS, CDR2 FQNEAQ. The J segment lost 4 bases and the V segment lost 5 bases, leaving 11 bases of the junction unmatched. This CDR3 contains 16 residues. The CDR3 DNA sequence: TGTGCCAGCAGCCTAGTAGCTAGCGGACCATACAATGAGCAGTTCTTC. This codes for CASSLVASGPYNEQFF.

The chain joins TRBV5-1 to TRBJ2-3; D not resolved. The CDR3 runs 12 residues. With 4 bases removed from V and 2 bases from J, the gap between germline ends came to 5 bases. Germline CDR1 is SGHRS and CDR2 is YFSETQ. The CDR3 here is CASSHHTDTQYF. The CDR3 bases are TGCGCCAGCAGCCACCACACAGATACGCAGTATTTT.

This clonotype was seen repeatedly, ten times or more. The chain joins TRBV6-6 to TRBJ2-3, with a weak D call TRBD1 (5 bases). CDR1 and CDR2 from the germline V gene are MNHNY and SVGAGI (reference sequence). V was trimmed by 3 bases and J by 14 bases, leaving 12 bases between them. CDR3 length: 11 residues. The CDR3 here is CASSYDRYAYF. As DNA, the CDR3 is TGTGCCAGCAGTTATGACAGATACGCGTATTTT.